The subject of this entry is one T cell receptor (beta chain). The antigen is unknown. This sample stems from a study of regulatory T cells in long-lasting Graves disease. Study details: By definition, persistent Graves' disease involved antithyroid drugs for over 5 years alongside positive TSH receptor antibodies. Notes on the study in general: With some 2,700 shared public clonotypes, persistent patients exceeded new patients, who shared about 1,000.

Germline V gene data show CDR1 as MNHEY and CDR2 as SMNVEV (reference sequence). With 5 bases clipped from V and 3 bases from J, the junction kept 7 bases outside the gene matches. The CDR3 loop spans 14 amino acids. The time point here: persistent/refractory GD, antithyroid drugs over 5 years with positive TRAb. Extracted RNA from PBMCs served as the source of the TCR library. Arm-PCR of CDR3 regions and iRepertoire HTBI primers were the basis on which TCR beta libraries were built. TCRdb fed the multiplex PCR reads into MiXCR, producing one record per CDR3 protein. The table records around 460,000 distinct CDR3 sequences, about 20% of them present only once.

This receptor was taken from a female donor with Graves disease. This chain links TRBV27 with TRBJ2-7; the match to TRBD2 covers 7 bases. Source: peripheral blood mononuclear cells (PBMCs), taken when the disease was refractory, from a patient treated with antithyroid drugs. The CDR3 sequence: CASSPRTRYYEQYF. The CDR3 region has the DNA TGTGCCAGCAGTCCGCGGACTAGATACTACGAGCAGTACTTC.